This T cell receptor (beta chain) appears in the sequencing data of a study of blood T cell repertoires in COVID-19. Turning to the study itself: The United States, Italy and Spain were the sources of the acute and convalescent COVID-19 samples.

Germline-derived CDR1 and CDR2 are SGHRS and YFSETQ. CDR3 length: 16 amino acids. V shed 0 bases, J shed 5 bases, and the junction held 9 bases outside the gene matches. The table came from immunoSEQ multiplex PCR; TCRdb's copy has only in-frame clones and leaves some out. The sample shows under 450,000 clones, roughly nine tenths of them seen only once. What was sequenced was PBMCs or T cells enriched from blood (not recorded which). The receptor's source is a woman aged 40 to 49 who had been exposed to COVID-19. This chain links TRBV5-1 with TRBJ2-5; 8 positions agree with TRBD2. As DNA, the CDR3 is TGCGCCAGCAGCTTGGGAGCGGGAGCAAGCCCGGAGACCCAGTACTTC. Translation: CASSLGAGASPETQYF.